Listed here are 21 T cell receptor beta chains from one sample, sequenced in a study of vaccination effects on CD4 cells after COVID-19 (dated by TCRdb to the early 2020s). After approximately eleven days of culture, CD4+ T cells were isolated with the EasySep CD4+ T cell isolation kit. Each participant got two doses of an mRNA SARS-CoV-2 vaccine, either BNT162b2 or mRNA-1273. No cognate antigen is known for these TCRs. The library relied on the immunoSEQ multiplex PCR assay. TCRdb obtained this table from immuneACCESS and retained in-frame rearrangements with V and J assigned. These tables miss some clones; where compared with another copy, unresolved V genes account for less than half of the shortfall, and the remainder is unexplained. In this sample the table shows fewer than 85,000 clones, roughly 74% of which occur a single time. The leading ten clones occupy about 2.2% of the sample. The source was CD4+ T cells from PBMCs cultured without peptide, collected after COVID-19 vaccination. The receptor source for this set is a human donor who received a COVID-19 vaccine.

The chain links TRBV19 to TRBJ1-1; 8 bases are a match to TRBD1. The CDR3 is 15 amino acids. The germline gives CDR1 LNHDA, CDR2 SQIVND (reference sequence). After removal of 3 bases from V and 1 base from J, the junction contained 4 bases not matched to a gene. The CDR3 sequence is CASSMTGAQNTEAFF. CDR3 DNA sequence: TGTGCCAGTAGTATGACAGGGGCCCAGAACACTGAAGCTTTCTTT.

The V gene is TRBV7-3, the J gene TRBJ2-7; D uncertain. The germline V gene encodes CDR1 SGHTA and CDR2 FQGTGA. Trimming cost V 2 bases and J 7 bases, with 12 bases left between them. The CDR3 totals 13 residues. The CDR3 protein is CASSLGRPEEQYV. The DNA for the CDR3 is TGTGCCAGCAGCTTAGGACGGCCGGAAGAGCAGTACGTC.

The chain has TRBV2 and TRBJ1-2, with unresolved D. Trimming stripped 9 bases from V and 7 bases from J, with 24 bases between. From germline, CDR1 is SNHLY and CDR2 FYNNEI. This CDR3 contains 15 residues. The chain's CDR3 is CARRIIGRPTLGYTF. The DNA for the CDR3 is TGTGCCAGACGCATAATCGGAAGACCAACTCTTGGCTACACCTTC.

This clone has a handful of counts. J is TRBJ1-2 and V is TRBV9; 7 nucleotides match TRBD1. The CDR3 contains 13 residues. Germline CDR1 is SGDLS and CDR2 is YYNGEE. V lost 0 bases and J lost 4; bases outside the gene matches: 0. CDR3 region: CASSVDRGYGYTF. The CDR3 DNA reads TGTGCCAGCAGCGTAGACAGGGGCTATGGCTACACCTTC.

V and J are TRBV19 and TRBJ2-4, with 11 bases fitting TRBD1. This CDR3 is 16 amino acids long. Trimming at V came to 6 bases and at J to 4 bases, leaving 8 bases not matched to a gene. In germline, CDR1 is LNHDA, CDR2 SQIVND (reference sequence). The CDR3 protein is CASSNWGTGGKNIQYF. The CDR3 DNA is TGTGCCAGTAGCAACTGGGGGACAGGGGGGAAAAACATTCAGTACTTC. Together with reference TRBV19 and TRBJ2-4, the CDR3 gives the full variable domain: DGGITQSPKYLFRKEGQNVTLSCEQNLNHDAMYWYRQDPGQGLRLIYYSQIVNDFQKGDIAEGYSVSREKKESFPLTVTSAQKNPTAFYLCASSNWGTGGKNIQYFGAGTRLSVL.

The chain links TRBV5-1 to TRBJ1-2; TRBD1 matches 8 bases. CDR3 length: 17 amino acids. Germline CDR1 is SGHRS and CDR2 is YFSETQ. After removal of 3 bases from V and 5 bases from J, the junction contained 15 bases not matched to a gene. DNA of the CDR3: TGCGCCAGCAGCTCTCACGATCGGACAGGGCTAGGTTATGGCTACACCTTC. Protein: CASSSHDRTGLGYGYTF.

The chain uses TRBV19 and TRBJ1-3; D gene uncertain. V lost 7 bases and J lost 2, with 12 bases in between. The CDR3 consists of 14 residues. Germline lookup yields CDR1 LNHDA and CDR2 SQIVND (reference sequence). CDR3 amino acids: CASKSRWTGNTIYF. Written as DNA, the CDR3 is TGTGCCAGTAAAAGCAGGTGGACTGGAAACACCATATATTTT. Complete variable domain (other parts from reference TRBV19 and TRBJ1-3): DGGITQSPKYLFRKEGQNVTLSCEQNLNHDAMYWYRQDPGQGLRLIYYSQIVNDFQKGDIAEGYSVSREKKESFPLTVTSAQKNPTAFYLCASKSRWTGNTIYFGEGSWLTVV.

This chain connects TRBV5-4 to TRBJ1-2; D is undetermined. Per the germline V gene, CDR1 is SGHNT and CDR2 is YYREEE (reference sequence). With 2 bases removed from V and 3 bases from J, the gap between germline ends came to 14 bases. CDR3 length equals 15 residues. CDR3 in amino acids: CASSFSTITDYGYTF. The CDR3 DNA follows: TGTGCCAGCAGCTTTTCGACAATTACGGACTATGGCTACACCTTC.

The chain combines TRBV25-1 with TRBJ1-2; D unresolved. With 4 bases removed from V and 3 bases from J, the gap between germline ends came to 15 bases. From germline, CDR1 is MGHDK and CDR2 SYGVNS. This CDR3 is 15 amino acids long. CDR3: CASSVLDRPDYGYTF. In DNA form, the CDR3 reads TGTGCCAGCAGTGTACTAGACCGGCCCGACTATGGCTACACCTTC.

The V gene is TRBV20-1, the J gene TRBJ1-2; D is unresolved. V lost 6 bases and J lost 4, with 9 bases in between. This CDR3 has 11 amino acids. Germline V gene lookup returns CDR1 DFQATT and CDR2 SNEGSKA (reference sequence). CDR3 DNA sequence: TGCAGTGCCAGGCTTTCCTATGGCTACACCTTC. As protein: CSARLSYGYTF.

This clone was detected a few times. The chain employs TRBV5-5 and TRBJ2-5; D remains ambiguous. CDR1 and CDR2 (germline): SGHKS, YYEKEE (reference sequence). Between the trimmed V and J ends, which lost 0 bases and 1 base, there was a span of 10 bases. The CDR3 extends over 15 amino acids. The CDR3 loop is CASSLGSLTQETQYF. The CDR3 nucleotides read TGTGCCAGCAGCTTGGGATCTCTGACCCAAGAGACCCAGTACTTC.

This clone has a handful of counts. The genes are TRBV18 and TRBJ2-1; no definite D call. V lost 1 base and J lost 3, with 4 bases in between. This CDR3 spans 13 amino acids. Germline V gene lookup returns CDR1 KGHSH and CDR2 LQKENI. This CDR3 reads CASSPQGYNEQFF. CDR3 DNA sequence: TGTGCCAGCTCACCACAGGGCTACAATGAGCAGTTCTTC.

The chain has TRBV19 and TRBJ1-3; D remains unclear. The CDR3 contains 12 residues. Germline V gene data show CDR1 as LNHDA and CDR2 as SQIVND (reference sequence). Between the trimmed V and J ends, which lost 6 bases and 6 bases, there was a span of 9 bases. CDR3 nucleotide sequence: TGTGCCAGTAGGCAGACGGAAAACACCATATATTTT. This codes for CASRQTENTIYF.

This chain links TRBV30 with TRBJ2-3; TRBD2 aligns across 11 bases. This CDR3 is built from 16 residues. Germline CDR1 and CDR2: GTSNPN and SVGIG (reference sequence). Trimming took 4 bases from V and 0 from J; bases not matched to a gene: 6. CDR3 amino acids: CAWTAGTSGSTDTQYF. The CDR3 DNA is TGTGCCTGGACCGCCGGGACTAGCGGCAGCACAGATACGCAGTATTTT.

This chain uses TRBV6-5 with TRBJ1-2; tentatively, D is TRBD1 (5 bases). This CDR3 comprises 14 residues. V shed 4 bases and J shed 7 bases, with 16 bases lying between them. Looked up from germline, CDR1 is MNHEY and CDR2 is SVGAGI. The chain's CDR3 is CASSSGTAVSGYTF. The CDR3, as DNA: TGTGCCAGCAGTTCCGGGACCGCAGTCAGTGGCTACACCTTC.

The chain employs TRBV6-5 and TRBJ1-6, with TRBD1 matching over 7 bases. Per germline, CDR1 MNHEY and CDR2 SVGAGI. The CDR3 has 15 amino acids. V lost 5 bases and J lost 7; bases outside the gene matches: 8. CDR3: CASSQARQGNSPLHF. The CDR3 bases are TGTGCCAGCAGTCAGGCCAGACAGGGAAATTCACCCCTCCACTTT.

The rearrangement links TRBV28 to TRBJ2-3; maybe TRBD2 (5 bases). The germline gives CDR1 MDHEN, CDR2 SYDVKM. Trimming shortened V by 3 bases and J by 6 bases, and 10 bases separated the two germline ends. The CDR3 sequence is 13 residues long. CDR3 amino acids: CASSFLPGDTQYF. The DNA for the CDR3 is TGTGCCAGCAGTTTCCTACCGGGGGATACGCAGTATTTT. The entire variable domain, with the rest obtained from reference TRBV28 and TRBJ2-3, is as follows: DVKVTQSSRYLVKRTGEKVFLECVQDMDHENMFWYRQDPGLGLRLIYFSYDVKMKEKGDIPEGYSVSREKKERFSLILESASTNQTSMYLCASSFLPGDTQYFGPGTRLTVL.

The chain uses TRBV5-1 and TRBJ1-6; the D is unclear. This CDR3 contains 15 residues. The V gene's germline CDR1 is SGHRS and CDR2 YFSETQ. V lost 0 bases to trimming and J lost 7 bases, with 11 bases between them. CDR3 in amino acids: CASSLGTLQNSPLHF. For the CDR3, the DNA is TGCGCCAGCAGCTTGGGCACCTTACAGAATTCACCCCTCCACTTT.

CDR3 sequence: CASSQPGQYNEQFF. CDR3 DNA sequence: TGCGCCAGCAGCCAACCGGGACAGTACAATGAGCAGTTCTTC. The chain is built from TRBV4-3 and TRBJ2-1; 7 bases line up with TRBD1. The CDR3 has 14 amino acids. V was clipped by 2 bases and J by 4 bases; unmatched bases: 2. From germline, CDR1 is LGHNA and CDR2 YSLEER.

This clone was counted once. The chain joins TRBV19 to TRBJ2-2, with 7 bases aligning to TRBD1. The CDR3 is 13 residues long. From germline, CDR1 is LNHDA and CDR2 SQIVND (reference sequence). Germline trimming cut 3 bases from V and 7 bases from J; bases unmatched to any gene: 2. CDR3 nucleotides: TGTGCCAGTAGTATTACAGGGGTCGGGGAGCTGTTTTTT. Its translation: CASSITGVGELFF.

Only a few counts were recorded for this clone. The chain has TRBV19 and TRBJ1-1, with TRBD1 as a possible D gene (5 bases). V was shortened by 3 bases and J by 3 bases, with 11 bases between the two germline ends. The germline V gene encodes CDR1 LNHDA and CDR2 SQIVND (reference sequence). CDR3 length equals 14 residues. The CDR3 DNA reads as TGTGCCAGTAGTATTAGGGGTCCGGACACTGAAGCTTTCTTT. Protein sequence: CASSIRGPDTEAFF. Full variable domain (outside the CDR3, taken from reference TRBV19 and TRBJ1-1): DGGITQSPKYLFRKEGQNVTLSCEQNLNHDAMYWYRQDPGQGLRLIYYSQIVNDFQKGDIAEGYSVSREKKESFPLTVTSAQKNPTAFYLCASSIRGPDTEAFFGQGTRLTVV.